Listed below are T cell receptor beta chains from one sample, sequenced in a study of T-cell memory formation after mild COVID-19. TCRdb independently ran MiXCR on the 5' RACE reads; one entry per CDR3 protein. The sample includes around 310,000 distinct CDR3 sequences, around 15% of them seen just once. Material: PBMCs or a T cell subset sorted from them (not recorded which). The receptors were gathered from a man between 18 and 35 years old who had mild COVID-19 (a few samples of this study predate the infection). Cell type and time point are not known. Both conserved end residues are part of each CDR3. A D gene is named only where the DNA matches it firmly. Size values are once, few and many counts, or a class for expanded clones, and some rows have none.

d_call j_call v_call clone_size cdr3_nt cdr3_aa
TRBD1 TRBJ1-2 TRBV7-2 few TGTGCCAGCAGCTCGCCTGCGGGACAGGGCAGTGGCTATGGCTACACCTTC CASSSPAGQGSGYGYTF
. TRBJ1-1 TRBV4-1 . TGCGCCAGCAGCCAAATCTCTCCGGGGCAAGCTTTCTTT CASSQISPGQAFF
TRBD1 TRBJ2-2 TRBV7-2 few TGTGCCAGCAGTAGACAGGGGCGGAACACCGGGGAGCTGTTTTTT CASSRQGRNTGELFF
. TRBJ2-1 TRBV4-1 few TGCGCCAGCAGCCAGAGGTCCTACAATGAGCAGTTCTTC CASSQRSYNEQFF
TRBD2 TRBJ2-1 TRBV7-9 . TGTGCCAGCAGCTTAAGACTAGCGGGGGCTCACAATGAGCAGTTCTTC CASSLRLAGAHNEQFF
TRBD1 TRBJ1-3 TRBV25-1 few TGTGCCAGCCGAACAGGGGCGAACACCATATATTTT CASRTGANTIYF
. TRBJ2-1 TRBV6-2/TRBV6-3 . TGTGCCAGCAGTTACGGTGCCATCCACAATGAGCAGTTCTTC CASSYGAIHNEQFF
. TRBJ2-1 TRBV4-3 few TGCGCCAGCAGCCAAGAAGTTATCCCACAGAGCTCCTACAATGAGCAGTTCTTC CASSQEVIPQSSYNEQFF
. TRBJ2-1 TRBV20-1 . TGCAGTGCTAGGGCCAGCTCCTACAATGAGCAGTTCTTC CSARASSYNEQFF
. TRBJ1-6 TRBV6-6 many TGTGCCAGCAGGCAGGGAGATAATTCACCCCTCCACTTT CASRQGDNSPLHF
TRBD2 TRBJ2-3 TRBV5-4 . TGTGCCAGCAGCTTGAAGCTAGCGGGGGGGCAAAGCACAGATACGCAGTATTTT CASSLKLAGGQSTDTQYF
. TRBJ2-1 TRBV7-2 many TGTGCCAGCAGCTCCCTGGGGAGGCAGGGCAACAATGAGCAGTTCTTC CASSSLGRQGNNEQFF
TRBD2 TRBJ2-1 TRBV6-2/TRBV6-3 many TGTGCCAGCAGTTTGACTAGCGGCTCCTACAATGAGCAGTTCTTC CASSLTSGSYNEQFF
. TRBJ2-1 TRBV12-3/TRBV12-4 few TGTGCCAGCAACCCCCTCAGACTCGATGAGCAGTTCTTC CASNPLRLDEQFF
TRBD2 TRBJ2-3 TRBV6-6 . TGTGCCAGCAGTGTACCATCTCTAGCGGGGGGGCCTTCCGCGCAGTATTTT CASSVPSLAGGPSAQYF
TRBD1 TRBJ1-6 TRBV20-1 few TGCAGTGCTAGACGACAGGGAAATTCACCCCTCCACTTT CSARRQGNSPLHF
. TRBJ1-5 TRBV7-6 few TGTGCCAGCAGCTTACAAGCCGGCCAGCCCCAGCATTTT CASSLQAGQPQHF
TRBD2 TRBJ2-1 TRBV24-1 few TGTGCCACCAGTGAGCCCGGACTAGCGGGGAACTACAATGAGCAGTTCTTC CATSEPGLAGNYNEQFF
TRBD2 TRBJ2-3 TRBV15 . TGTGCCACCAGCAGAGATAGCGGGGCGGATACGCAGTATTTT CATSRDSGADTQYF